By share, the clone carrying this T cell receptor (beta chain) counts as medium-sized. Its cognate antigen is unknown. This sample stems from a study of vaccination and CD4 T cells after COVID-19. At the level of the study: Post-COVID samples were collected a median around 100 days following diagnosis, spanning 35 to 161.

Cultured CD4+ T cell DNA was sequenced using the Oncomine TCR Beta short-read assay. TCRdb ran MiXCR on the PCR reads and lists one entry per CDR3 protein. This table has fewer than 15,000 distinct CDR3 sequences, roughly 60% appearing once. The treatment was: roughly 10-day PBMC culture with coronavirus spike peptide pools or control peptides (ViraFEST assay). March to December 2020 was the span of positive PCR dates, which predated US Alpha, Beta and Delta variants. The CDR3 contains 15 residues. V gave up 4 bases and J gave up 1 base; unmatched junction bases: 4. In germline, CDR1 is ENHRY, CDR2 SYGVKD.

The chain employs TRBV10-3 and TRBJ1-5; the match to TRBD1 covers 7 bases. The sequenced sample was CD4+ T cells from blood, cultured in vitro. The sequence came from a human donor who had recovered from COVID-19. The CDR3 region has the DNA TGTGCCATCAGTGCAGGGGGTGAGAGCAATCAGCCCCAGCATTTT. This gives the protein CAISAGGESNQPQHF.